These 30 T cell receptor beta chains were sequenced from one sample in a study of Ad26.COV2.S vaccination and SARS-CoV-2 variants. Measured with immunoSEQ multiplex PCR; TCRdb has only the in-frame clones, and not every one. Found here are about 680,000 clones, roughly 90% of them singletons; the top ten hold around 1.4%. Treatment in this sample: some 20 received Ad26.COV2.S at low or high dose, single or two shots; roughly five received placebo; per-sample allocation not given. Specimen acquisition occurred on day 63 following the initial vaccine or placebo injection. Sequencing used peripheral blood, obtained in a trial of Ad26.COV2.S vaccine versus placebo. The receptors stem from a person aged 18-60 years who received the Ad26.COV2.S COVID-19 vaccine or a placebo.

Details on this clone: Additional DNA sequences in this sample encode the identical CDR3. The gene calls are TRBV9 and TRBJ1-1; D call uncertain. Germline V gene sequence: CDR1 SGDLS, CDR2 YYNGEE. The CDR3 is made up of 14 amino acids. Deletions cut 0 bases from V and 5 bases from J, with 11 bases between. The CDR3 here is CASSVGGLGTEAFF. The CDR3 region has the DNA TGTGCCAGCAGCGTAGGAGGGCTTGGGACTGAAGCTTTCTTT.

The J gene is TRBJ1-1, the V gene TRBV7-9, with D perhaps TRBD1 (6 bases). Trimming took 1 base from V and 0 from J, leaving 6 bases between them. This CDR3 has 14 residues. Germline V gene sequence: CDR1 SEHNR, CDR2 FQNEAQ (reference sequence). The CDR3 spells CASSLGDMNTEAFF. As DNA, the CDR3 is TGTGCCAGCAGCTTAGGGGACATGAACACTGAAGCTTTCTTT.

The V gene is TRBV6-5, the J gene TRBJ2-7; 8 positions agree with TRBD1. The CDR3 length is 13 residues. V was clipped by 7 bases and J by 3 bases; unmatched bases: 5. The germline V gene has CDR1 MNHEY and CDR2 SVGAGI. CDR3 DNA: TGTGCCAGCAATGCCGGGACAGGCTACGAGCAGTACTTC. This gives the protein CASNAGTGYEQYF.

The chain joins TRBV27 to TRBJ1-2; the D gene is possibly TRBD1 (5 bases). With 6 bases removed from V and 2 bases from J, the gap between germline ends came to 7 bases. The CDR3 is made up of 12 amino acids. Per the germline V gene, CDR1 is MNHEY and CDR2 is SMNVEV (reference sequence). This chain's CDR3 is CASRQGNYGYTF. For the CDR3, the DNA is TGTGCCAGCAGGCAGGGAAACTATGGCTACACCTTC.

The V call is TRBV4-3, the J call TRBJ2-2, with D perhaps being TRBD1 or TRBD2 (6 bases each). V gave up 1 base and J gave up 6 bases, with 12 bases separating them. The CDR3 totals 15 residues. The germline V gene encodes CDR1 LGHNA and CDR2 YSLEER. The CDR3, as DNA: TGCGCCAGCAGCCAAGGGGGGGCGGGCTCCGGGGAGCTGTTTTTT. This translates into CASSQGGAGSGELFF.

Worth noting for this clone: One end of the junction fails to match germline, which may point to a read error. The J gene is TRBJ1-5, the V gene TRBV15; D not resolved. The CDR3 runs 15 residues. Germline assignment: CDR1 LNHNV and CDR2 YYDKDF (reference sequence). The CDR3 is CATGRYPNSNQPQHF. The CDR3 bases are TGTGCCACCGGCAGGTACCCAAATAGCAATCAGCCCCAGCATTTT.

This sequence joins TRBV30 and TRBJ2-1; D may correspond to TRBD1 or TRBD2 (5 bases each). Trimming removed 8 bases at V and 8 bases at J, with 13 bases between. The CDR3 runs 11 residues. Germline lookup yields CDR1 GTSNPN and CDR2 SVGIG (reference sequence). CDR3 nucleotide sequence: TGTGCCGCCTCGGGGCTCCATGAGCAGTTCTTC. Translating gives CAASGLHEQFF.

V is TRBV7-8 and J is TRBJ2-2; D possibly corresponds to TRBD2 (5 bases). Germline V lookup: CDR1 SGHVS, CDR2 FQNEAQ. Trimming shortened V by 7 bases and J by 1 base, and 13 bases separated the two germline ends. This CDR3 spans 15 amino acids. This CDR3 reads CASTNLAGNTGELFF. The CDR3 DNA reads as TGTGCCAGCACCAACTTGGCGGGGAACACCGGGGAGCTGTTTTTT.

This clone was seen just once. CDR3 DNA sequence: TGTGCCAGCAGACCACAGGGGGCCACTGAAGCTTTCTTT. It specifies CASRPQGATEAFF. The rearrangement joins TRBV6-5 to TRBJ1-1; 9 bases map to TRBD1. Germline V lookup: CDR1 MNHEY, CDR2 SVGAGI. Unmatched junction bases numbered 3, after V lost 6 bases and J lost 4 bases. The CDR3 has 13 residues.

Worth noting for this clone: The junction and the germline gene differ at one end; a read error may be behind it. The V and J genes are TRBV7-7 and TRBJ2-3; no clear D. From germline, CDR1 is SSHAT and CDR2 FNYEAQ (reference sequence). The CDR3 is 15 amino acids. CDR3 coding DNA: TGTGCTAGCAGCTTTAGGGCGGCTAGCACAGATACGCAGTATTTT. Its protein is CASSFRAASTDTQYF.

This rearrangement joins TRBV6-5 to TRBJ1-5; unclear D gene. Trimming stripped 7 bases from V and 6 bases from J, with 16 bases between. Germline loops: CDR1 MNHEY, CDR2 SVGAGI. The CDR3 extends over 14 amino acids. The CDR3 DNA reads as TGTGCCAGCAATCCCCTAGGGTGGGCTCAGCCCCAGCATTTT. Protein: CASNPLGWAQPQHF.

The chain couples TRBV11-3 to TRBJ2-2, with D perhaps matching TRBD1 or TRBD2 (6 bases each). CDR1 is SGHNT and CDR2 is YENEEA in the germline V gene. Trimming took 6 bases from V and 7 from J, leaving 15 bases between them. This CDR3 is built from 14 residues. For the CDR3, the DNA is TGTGCCAGCAGTCCTGGGGGGCCGAGCGGGGAGCTGTTTTTT. Translation: CASSPGGPSGELFF. The full variable domain, its missing parts supplied by reference TRBV11-3 and TRBJ2-2, is EAGVVQSPRYKIIEKKQPVAFWCNPISGHNTLYWYLQNLGQGPELLIRYENEEAVDDSQLPKDRFSAERLKGVDSTLKIQPAELGDSAVYLCASSPGGPSGELFFGEGSRLTVL.

The J gene is TRBJ2-3, the V gene TRBV20-1; D unresolved. V lost 6 bases to trimming and J lost 0 bases, with 4 bases between them. This CDR3 has 11 residues. CDR1 and CDR2 (germline): DFQATT, SNEGSKA (reference sequence). CDR3 sequence (DNA): TGCAGTGCCTGGAGCACAGATACGCAGTATTTT. Protein product: CSAWSTDTQYF.

V is TRBV7-2 and J is TRBJ1-2, with D maybe TRBD1 (5 bases). Per germline, CDR1 SGHTA and CDR2 FQGNSA. This CDR3 comprises 15 residues. Trimming pared 5 bases from V and 0 bases from J, leaving 13 bases between. CDR3 coding DNA: TGTGCCAGCAGCCCAGATGGGACCGCTAACTATGGCTACACCTTC. Translated, it gives CASSPDGTANYGYTF.

The V and J genes are TRBV19 and TRBJ2-3; 8 nucleotides line up with TRBD1. CDR1 is LNHDA and CDR2 is SQIVND in the germline V gene (reference sequence). V lost 7 bases to trimming and J lost 2 bases; unmatched junction nucleotides: 8. CDR3 length equals 15 residues. The CDR3, as DNA: TGTGCCAGTACCTCCCGGGACAGGACCACAGATACGCAGTATTTT. Amino acid sequence: CASTSRDRTTDTQYF.

This clone was counted once. This chain connects TRBV27 to TRBJ1-2; D is undetermined. V was clipped by 6 bases and J by 2 bases, with 10 bases between them. This CDR3 comprises 13 residues. Germline V CDR1 and CDR2: MNHEY, SMNVEV (reference sequence). CDR3 protein: CASSFSDNYGYTF. The CDR3 bases are TGTGCCAGCAGCTTCAGCGACAACTATGGCTACACCTTC.

This chain links TRBV6-2 or TRBV6-3 with TRBJ2-7, with 9 nucleotides matching TRBD2. V was pared by 8 bases and J by 3 bases, with 8 bases of the junction left unmatched. The CDR3 totals 14 residues. Germline CDR1 reads MNHEY; CDR2 reads SVGEGT. The DNA for the CDR3 is TGTGCCAGCTGCCCAAGAGCGGGAGGCTACGAGCAGTACTTC. Translating gives CASCPRAGGYEQYF.

This chain joins TRBV6-6 and TRBJ2-1; possibly TRBD1 for D (5 bases). The CDR3 is 12 amino acids. From germline, CDR1 is MNHNY and CDR2 SVGAGI (reference sequence). The V end lost 4 bases, the J end lost 10 bases, and 11 bases lay between the germline ends. CDR3 region: CASSFGPGEQFF. The CDR3 coding sequence is TGTGCCAGCAGTTTCGGACCAGGGGAGCAGTTCTTC.

V is TRBV10-2 and J is TRBJ2-7, with D perhaps TRBD1 (5 bases). The CDR3 contains 13 residues. Trimming took 10 bases from V and 0 from J, leaving 13 bases between them. The germline V gene encodes CDR1 WSHSY and CDR2 SAAADI. CDR3 nucleotide sequence: TGCGCCACCTCTGGTGGACACTCCTACGAGCAGTACTTC. Translation gives CATSGGHSYEQYF.

The chain combines TRBV6-2 or TRBV6-3 with TRBJ1-1; D is unresolved. The CDR3 contains 14 residues. Per the germline V gene, CDR1 is MNHEY and CDR2 is SVGEGT. V was trimmed by 5 bases and J by 1 base, leaving 11 bases between them. DNA for the CDR3: TGTGCCAGCAGTAATACAGACCCGAACACTGAAGCTTTCTTT. Protein product: CASSNTDPNTEAFF.

This chain links TRBV7-8 with TRBJ2-1, with D possibly matching TRBD2 (5 bases). V was trimmed by 0 bases and J by 6 bases, leaving 12 bases between them. CDR3 length: 15 residues. The germline V gene encodes CDR1 SGHVS and CDR2 FQNEAQ. The CDR3 region has the DNA TGTGCCAGCAGCTTAGCGAGGGAGCGGATCAATGAGCAGTTCTTC. The encoded protein is CASSLARERINEQFF.

This chain uses TRBV12-3 or TRBV12-4 with TRBJ2-7, with TRBD1 identical over 8 bases. The length of the CDR3 is 11 residues. The junction had 6 bases not matched to a gene; V was cut back by 5 bases and J by 12 bases. CDR3 nucleotide sequence: TGTGCCAGCAGTACACCGGGACAGGTGTACTTC. Protein: CASSTPGQVYF.

The rearrangement joins TRBV7-6 to TRBJ1-1, with D maybe TRBD1 (5 bases). This CDR3 comprises 12 residues. Trimming cost V 5 bases and J 7 bases, with 11 bases left between them. Germline loops: CDR1 SGHVS, CDR2 FNYEAQ. CDR3 nucleotide sequence: TGTGCCAGCAGCAAGTGGGGCGGTGAAGCTTTCTTT. Translated, it gives CASSKWGGEAFF. Drawing the rest from reference TRBV7-6 and TRBJ1-1, the complete variable domain is GAGVSQSPRYKVTKRGQDVALRCDPISGHVSLYWYRQALGQGPEFLTYFNYEAQQDKSGLPNDRFSAERPEGSISTLTIQRTEQRDSAMYRCASSKWGGEAFFGQGTRLTVV.

V and J are TRBV11-2 and TRBJ1-1; possible D gene TRBD1, 6 bases. V was trimmed by 2 bases and J by 2 bases, leaving 15 bases between them. CDR1 and CDR2 from the germline V gene are SGHAT and FQNNGV. The CDR3 sequence is 16 residues long. This chain's CDR3 is CASSLISGQINTEAFF. The CDR3, as DNA: TGTGCCAGCAGCTTAATTTCCGGACAGATAAACACTGAAGCTTTCTTT.

The chain uses TRBV4-2 and TRBJ2-2, with D perhaps matching TRBD1 (8 bases). V was shortened by 5 bases and J by 3 bases, with 13 bases between the two germline ends. Germline CDR1 is LGHNA and CDR2 is YNFKEQ. This CDR3 is 15 amino acids long. The CDR3 DNA reads as TGTGCCAGCAGCGATACAGGGGGGGACACCGGGGAGCTGTTTTTT. Amino acids: CASSDTGGDTGELFF.

This rearrangement joins TRBV19 to TRBJ1-5, with D uncertain. In germline, CDR1 is LNHDA, CDR2 SQIVND (reference sequence). V was shortened by 0 bases and J by 0 bases, with 9 bases between the two germline ends. The CDR3 extends over 16 amino acids. The DNA of the CDR3 is TGTGCCAGTAGTATAGAGGAGACATTTAGCAATCAGCCCCAGCATTTT. Translating gives CASSIEETFSNQPQHF.

The chain has TRBV7-3 and TRBJ1-1; D gene ambiguous. V was pared by 0 bases and J by 2 bases, with 7 bases between. From germline, CDR1 is SGHTA and CDR2 FQGTGA. The CDR3 is made up of 14 amino acids. The CDR3 DNA reads TGTGCCAGCAGCTTAACGGGCGGTAACACTGAAGCTTTCTTT. It is translated as CASSLTGGNTEAFF.

The chain carries TRBV29-1 and TRBJ2-2, with 11 bases fitting TRBD2. CDR3 size: 14 residues. The ends lost 6 bases at V and 4 bases at J; junction bases unmatched: 4. Per the germline V gene, CDR1 is SQVTM and CDR2 is ANQGSEA. The CDR3 region is CSVGTSGTTGELFF. For the CDR3, the DNA is TGCAGCGTCGGGACTAGCGGAACCACCGGGGAGCTGTTTTTT.

This clone was detected once. This chain uses TRBV5-4 with TRBJ2-7; TRBD2 is a possible D gene (5 bases). This CDR3 has 14 amino acids. The germline CDR1 and CDR2 sequences are SGHNT and YYREEE (reference sequence). Trimming pared 0 bases from V and 5 bases from J, leaving 12 bases between. The CDR3 loop is CASSLVGVTHEQYF. In DNA form, the CDR3 reads TGTGCCAGCAGCTTGGTCGGGGTCACGCACGAGCAGTACTTC.

This chain links TRBV4-2 with TRBJ2-7; 11 bases fit TRBD2. Germline CDR1 LGHNA, CDR2 YNFKEQ. There are 16 residues in the CDR3. The V segment lost 2 bases and the J segment 2 bases; nucleotides outside the gene matches: 5. The CDR3 spells CASSQIAGGPPYEQYF. CDR3 nucleotide sequence: TGTGCCAGCAGCCAAATAGCGGGGGGGCCCCCCTACGAGCAGTACTTC.